This T cell receptor (beta chain) was identified during a study of blood T cell repertoires in COVID-19. On the study more broadly: Spain, Italy and the United States supplied samples that represented acute and convalescent COVID-19. PBMCs, B-cell-depleted T cells, or T cells provided the cDNA or gDNA that made up the material.

The table came from immunoSEQ multiplex PCR; TCRdb's copy has only in-frame clones and leaves some out. The profile shows 100,000 to 150,000 clones, roughly nine tenths of them singletons. The count of this clone is one. Trimming took 2 bases from V and 6 from J, leaving 13 bases between them. Germline V lookup: CDR1 WSHSY, CDR2 SAAADI. The CDR3 extends over 14 amino acids. Sequencing was carried out using peripheral blood. This chain uses TRBV10-2 with TRBJ1-1; maybe TRBD1 (6 bases). This receptor was identified in a human donor in a cohort sampled during active COVID-19. CDR3 region: CASSETGKDAEAFF. Here the CDR3 DNA reads TGCGCCAGCAGTGAGACAGGGAAGGACGCTGAAGCTTTCTTT.